The rows below give T cell receptor beta chains drawn from one sample of a study of shared clonotypes between healthy human individuals. Data came from immunoSEQ multiplex PCR; TCRdb stores just in-frame clones and leaves some out. The data show about 2.1 million clones, with around 95% seen just once and around 1.7% held by the top ten. Sequencing was done on a sample of naive CD8+ T cells from PBMCs. The receptors shown here come from a man younger than 35 in good health. Some clones in this sample may be carry-over from other donors' samples. Both conserved end residues are part of each CDR3. D genes are given only for firm matches. Some rows have no size entry. The others give once, few or many, or a class for an expanded clone.

d_call | j_call | clone_size | v_call | cdr3_aa | cdr3_nt
NA | TRBJ2-2 | NA | TRBV6-5 | CASSYSIGNTGELFF | TGTGCCAGCAGTTACTCGATTGGGAACACCGGGGAGCTGTTTTTT
NA | TRBJ2-5 | once | TRBV25-1 | CASSGYETQYF | TGTGCCAGCAGTGGGTATGAGACCCAGTACTTC
TRBD2 | TRBJ2-1 | NA | TRBV27 | CATWEGYLPNEQFF | TGTGCCACCTGGGAGGGCTACCTACCAAATGAGCAGTTCTTC
TRBD1 | TRBJ1-3 | NA | TRBV28 | CASRATGVSPPGNTIYF | TGTGCCAGCAGGGCTACAGGGGTATCCCCTCCTGGAAACACCATATATTTT
NA | TRBJ2-3 | NA | TRBV27 | CASSPGTEQYF | TGTGCCAGCAGTCCGGGGACGGAGCAGTATTTT
TRBD2 | TRBJ2-3 | NA | TRBV9 | CASSAGGRTDTQYF | TGTGCCAGCAGCGCCGGCGGGAGGACAGATACGCAGTATTTT
NA | TRBJ2-7 | NA | TRBV9 | CASSVEGAYEQYF | TGTGCCAGCAGCGTAGAGGGGGCCTACGAGCAGTACTTC
TRBD2 | TRBJ2-1 | NA | TRBV6-5 | CASRLADGGEQFF | TGTGCCAGCAGACTAGCGGATGGGGGTGAGCAGTTCTTC
TRBD1 | TRBJ1-1 | NA | TRBV5-4 | CASSLRPGGEAFF | TGTGCCAGCAGCTTGAGGCCAGGGGGTGAAGCTTTCTTT
NA | TRBJ2-7 | NA | TRBV11-2 | CASSLVNEQYF | TGTGCCAGCAGCTTGGTCAACGAGCAGTACTTC
TRBD2 | TRBJ2-7 | NA | TRBV28 | CASSYTTSGSGSSYEQYF | TGTGCCAGCAGTTACACGACTAGCGGGAGCGGAAGCTCCTACGAGCAGTACTTC
NA | TRBJ1-3 | NA | TRBV6-1 | CASSASRGISGNTIYF | TGTGCCAGCAGTGCCTCCCGGGGCATCTCTGGAAACACCATATATTTT
NA | TRBJ1-2 | NA | TRBV28 | CASSSDSAGDGYTF | TGTGCCAGCAGTTCAGACTCGGCAGGGGATGGCTACACCTTC
TRBD2 | TRBJ2-7 | NA | TRBV27 | CASSLGAGTSGKQYF | TGTGCCAGCAGTTTAGGGGCCGGGACTAGCGGAAAGCAGTACTTC
NA | TRBJ1-1 | NA | TRBV7-3 | CASSLLTPDTEAFF | TGTGCCAGCAGCTTATTGACACCCGACACTGAAGCTTTCTTT
TRBD2 | TRBJ2-3 | NA | TRBV7-9 | CATIPSGSSTDTQYF | TGTGCCACAATACCTAGCGGGAGCTCGACAGATACGCAGTATTTT
NA | TRBJ1-1 | NA | TRBV27 | CASNWAGGNTEAFF | TGTGCCAGCAATTGGGCCGGGGGGAACACTGAAGCTTTCTTT
TRBD1 | TRBJ2-2 | NA | TRBV28 | CASRYRGYTGELFF | TGTGCCAGCAGATACAGGGGATACACCGGGGAGCTGTTTTTT
TRBD1 | TRBJ1-1 | NA | TRBV5-1 | CASSGGTDFMNTEAFF | TGCGCCAGCAGCGGGGGGACAGATTTCATGAACACTGAAGCTTTCTTT
TRBD1 | TRBJ2-1 | NA | TRBV7-9 | CASSSTGHEQFF | TGTGCCAGCAGTTCGACAGGGCATGAGCAGTTCTTC
TRBD1 | TRBJ1-1 | NA | TRBV2 | CASSGTGLNTEAFF | TGTGCCAGCAGTGGGACAGGCTTGAACACTGAAGCTTTCTTT